These T cell receptor beta chains were read from a single sample in a study of blood T cell repertoires in COVID-19. The protocol was immunoSEQ multiplex PCR, while the TCRdb copy is restricted to in-frame clones and leaves out a portion. The table includes approximately 260,000 clones, approximately 78% detected once. What was sequenced was peripheral blood. These receptors were collected from a woman aged 55-70 years with active or convalescent COVID-19. Both conserved end residues are part of each CDR3. A D gene is named only where the DNA matches it firmly. Not all rows give a size; the values are once, few, many and, for expanded clones, a class.

CASSGQGDLTYGYTF | TGTGCCAGCAGCGGACAGGGGGATTTGACCTATGGCTACACCTTC | TRBD1 | TRBV7-6 | . | TRBJ1-2 | 15
CASSLWRDSGNTIYF | TGTGCCAGCAGTTTATGGAGGGACTCTGGAAACACCATATATTTT | . | TRBV28 | . | TRBJ1-3 | 15
CASSHQQLGSGNTIYF | TGCGCCAGCAGCCACCAACAGCTGGGCTCTGGAAACACCATATATTTT | . | TRBV4-3 | . | TRBJ1-3 | 16
CASSLDGPNQPQHF | TGCGCCAGCAGCTTGGATGGGCCCAATCAGCCCCAGCATTTT | . | TRBV5-1 | . | TRBJ1-5 | 14
CASSPRGSSGNTIYF | TGTGCCAGCAGCCCACGGGGTTCCTCTGGAAACACCATATATTTT | . | TRBV11-2 | . | TRBJ1-3 | 15
CASSPPLAGGSDTQYF | TGTGCCAGCTCACCACCCCTAGCGGGGGGTTCGGATACGCAGTATTTT | TRBD2 | TRBV18 | . | TRBJ2-3 | 16
CASSSIRDRGRETQYF | TGTGCCAGCAGCTCAATCCGGGACAGGGGCCGGGAGACCCAGTACTTC | TRBD1 | TRBV7-6 | . | TRBJ2-5 | 16
CASSNRRGKTNEKLFF | TGTGCCAGCAGCAACAGAAGGGGAAAGACTAATGAAAAACTGTTTTTT | . | TRBV21-1 | few | TRBJ1-4 | 16
CSVDRGDRATYNEQFF | TGCAGCGTTGATAGAGGGGACAGGGCCACCTACAATGAGCAGTTCTTC | TRBD1 | TRBV29-1 | . | TRBJ2-1 | 16
CASSEARRGGNQPQHF | TGTGCCAGCAGTGAAGCGCGCAGGGGGGGCAATCAGCCCCAGCATTTT | TRBD1 | TRBV2 | . | TRBJ1-5 | 16
CASSAGQQNTEAFF | TGTGCCAGCAGCGCCGGACAGCAGAACACTGAAGCTTTCTTT | . | TRBV7-3 | . | TRBJ1-1 | 14
CATRPGGRGTQYF | TGTGCCACCCGACCCGGGGGGCGCGGTACGCAGTATTTT | . | TRBV6-4 | . | TRBJ2-3 | 13
CAISESIPSGGVTEQFF | TGTGCCATCAGTGAGTCAATCCCCAGCGGGGGCGTTACGGAGCAGTTCTTC | TRBD2 | TRBV10-3 | once | TRBJ2-1 | 17
CASSSGRLAGGYNEQFF | TGTGCCAGCAGTTCGGGCAGACTAGCGGGGGGCTACAATGAGCAGTTCTTC | TRBD2 | TRBV6-2/TRBV6-3 | . | TRBJ2-1 | 17
CASSDSRLSNQPQHF | TGTGCCAGCAGTGACAGCAGGCTTAGCAATCAGCCCCAGCATTTT | . | TRBV6-1 | few | TRBJ1-5 | 15
CASRVLAGGQYEQYF | TGCGCCAGCAGGGTACTAGCGGGGGGGCAATACGAGCAGTACTTC | TRBD2 | TRBV10-2 | . | TRBJ2-7 | 15
CASRNTGGSGYTF | TGTGCCAGCAGGAATACAGGGGGCTCTGGCTACACCTTC | TRBD1 | TRBV12-3/TRBV12-4 | . | TRBJ1-2 | 13
CASSPSGGAADTQYF | TGCGCCAGCAGCCCTAGTGGGGGGGCGGCAGATACGCAGTATTTT | . | TRBV5-1 | once | TRBJ2-3 | 15
CASSAGRTSGNTIYF | TGTGCCAGCAGCGCCGGGAGGACCTCTGGAAACACCATATATTTT | . | TRBV7-2 | . | TRBJ1-3 | 15
CASRGARSGNTIYF | TGTGCCAGTAGAGGGGCCCGGTCTGGAAACACCATATATTTT | . | TRBV19 | . | TRBJ1-3 | 14
CASSLDRGVGSQYF | TGTGCCAGCAGCTTAGATCGGGGGGTCGGGTCCCAGTACTTC | TRBD2 | TRBV11-2 | . | TRBJ2-5 | 14
CASTTGLETEAFF | TGCGCCAGCACCACCGGCCTGGAGACTGAAGCTTTCTTT | . | TRBV5-1 | . | TRBJ1-1 | 13
CASSWDRGPGYTF | TGTGCCAGCAGCTGGGACAGAGGACCTGGCTACACCTTC | TRBD1 | TRBV5-4 | few | TRBJ1-2 | 13
CASSLYGQPSSGNTIYF | TGTGCCAGCAGCTTGTACGGACAGCCCTCCTCTGGAAACACCATATATTTT | . | TRBV5-6 | . | TRBJ1-3 | 17
CAWSVIRDTEAFF | TGTGCCTGGAGTGTTATTCGGGACACTGAAGCTTTCTTT | . | TRBV30 | once | TRBJ1-1 | 13
CASSYWDTGDEAFF | TGTGCCAGCAGTTATTGGGACACGGGCGATGAAGCTTTCTTT | . | TRBV6-5 | . | TRBJ1-1 | 14
CASSLDGTGTTEAFF | TGTGCCAGCAGCTTAGACGGGACAGGGACCACTGAAGCTTTCTTT | TRBD1 | TRBV7-9 | . | TRBJ1-1 | 15
CASSLEAGQGTYEQYF | TGTGCCAGCAGCTTGGAGGCGGGACAGGGTACCTACGAGCAGTACTTC | TRBD1 | TRBV5-8 | . | TRBJ2-7 | 16
CASSVAPLAGADTQYF | TGTGCCAGCAGCGTCGCCCCACTAGCGGGGGCAGATACGCAGTATTTT | TRBD2 | TRBV9 | . | TRBJ2-3 | 16
CASSLARVGELFF | TGCGCCAGCAGCTTGGCCAGGGTCGGGGAGCTGTTTTTT | . | TRBV5-1 | . | TRBJ2-2 | 13
CASSREGQGNEKLFF | TGTGCCAGCAGCCGAGAGGGACAGGGTAATGAAAAACTGTTTTTT | TRBD1 | TRBV3-1/TRBV3-2 | . | TRBJ1-4 | 15